The sequence of this TCR beta chain was determined in a study of breast tumors, draining lymph nodes, adjacent tissues. Study-wide results and limits: That most tumor T cells come from lymph nodes remained unproven.

Breast cancer patients provided tissue from their axillary draining lymph nodes. A word on this clonotype: The target antigen is unknown.

TCRdb ran MiXCR on the multiplex PCR reads and lists one entry per CDR3 protein. The top ten clones hold approximately 3.3% of a sample with some 250,000 distinct CDR3 sequences, 30% to 35% of them seen once. CDR1 is MNHEY, CDR2 SVGEGT, per germline. The V gene end was trimmed by 2 bases and the J gene end by 6 bases; junction bases not matched to a gene: 6. This CDR3 is built from 16 residues. Sequencing input: axillary lymph node tissue. The receptor comes from a female donor with breast cancer. Some clones in this sample may be carry-over from other donors' samples. The V call is TRBV6-2 or TRBV6-3, the J call TRBJ1-4; TRBD1 matches 10 bases. This chain's CDR3 is CASSYTDRGNHEKLFF. CDR3 in DNA: TGTGCCAGCAGTTACACGGACAGGGGGAATCATGAAAAACTGTTTTTT.